What follows are 30 T cell receptor beta chains derived from one specimen sequenced in a study of blood T cell repertoires in COVID-19. Here immunoSEQ multiplex PCR was the method, and the copy in TCRdb shows in-frame clones only, minus some. The sample has 330,000 or so clones; roughly 90% are singletons. The material sequenced was PBMCs or T cells enriched from blood (not recorded which). These receptors were collected from a woman aged 30 to 39 who had recovered from COVID-19.

The gene calls are TRBV13 and TRBJ2-7; perhaps TRBD1 as D (5 bases). V was cut by 4 bases and J by 0 bases, with 16 bases left in between. The CDR3 contains 16 residues. The germline V gene has CDR1 PRHDT and CDR2 FYEKMQ (reference sequence). CDR3 sequence: CASSSTVRTLSYEQYF. CDR3 coding DNA: TGTGCCAGCAGCTCTACCGTGCGGACACTCTCCTACGAGCAGTACTTC.

The J gene is TRBJ2-1, the V gene TRBV3-1 (or the pseudogene TRBV3-2); 8 positions match TRBD2. The V segment lost 0 bases and the J segment 6 bases; nucleotides outside the gene matches: 7. CDR1 and CDR2 (germline): LGHDT, YNNKEL (reference sequence). CDR3 length: 16 amino acids. For the CDR3, the DNA is TGTGCCAGCAGCCAAGAGGGCGGGAGGAGGGCCAATGAGCAGTTCTTC. It codes for CASSQEGGRRANEQFF.

This clone was seen once. The CDR3 is CATSDRQGTREQYF. The CDR3 DNA reads TGTGCCACCAGTGATCGACAGGGTACGAGGGAGCAGTACTTC. The V and J genes are TRBV24-1 and TRBJ2-7; 7 nucleotides align to TRBD1. The CDR3 sequence is 14 residues long. Germline V gene data show CDR1 as KGHDR and CDR2 as SFDVKD. Unmatched junction bases numbered 8, after V lost 3 bases and J lost 7 bases.

In its sample, this clone was seen a few times. The CDR3 nucleotides are TGTGCCAGCAGTGACCTGAGCCGGGACAGGACCTACGAGCAGTACTTC. This sequence encodes CASSDLSRDRTYEQYF. The V call is TRBV25-1, the J call TRBJ2-7; 8 bases are shared with TRBD1. Trimming removed 3 bases from V and 2 bases from J; junction bases left unmatched: 9. This CDR3 has 16 amino acids. CDR1 is MGHDK and CDR2 is SYGVNS in the germline V gene.

The J gene is TRBJ2-2, the V gene TRBV3-1 (or the pseudogene TRBV3-2); D gene unclear. The CDR3 runs 14 residues. Germline CDR1 reads LGHDT; CDR2 reads YNNKEL (reference sequence). Deletions cut 1 base from V and 4 bases from J, with 7 bases between. Here the CDR3 reads CASSQASGTGELFF. The DNA of the CDR3 is TGTGCCAGCAGCCAAGCATCGGGCACCGGGGAGCTGTTTTTT.

This rearrangement joins TRBV11-2 to TRBJ2-7; weak D call: TRBD2 (5 bases). The V and J ends lost 6 bases and 3 bases respectively, with 6 bases between them. CDR1 and CDR2 from the germline V gene are SGHAT and FQNNGV. This CDR3 is built from 11 residues. The CDR3 bases are TGTGCCAGCAGTCGGGGCTACGAGCAGTACTTC. Encoded protein: CASSRGYEQYF.

This clone turned up a few times. V gene TRBV19 combines with J gene TRBJ2-7, with TRBD2 as a possible D gene (6 bases). The germline gives CDR1 LNHDA, CDR2 SQIVND (reference sequence). V was clipped by 11 bases and J by 0 bases, with 14 bases between them. The CDR3 has 13 residues. The CDR3 DNA reads as TGTGCCCGCACCGGGACTGACTCCTACGAGCAGTACTTC. Protein sequence: CARTGTDSYEQYF.

This clone was detected once. The J gene is TRBJ2-2, the V gene TRBV5-1; 7 nucleotides agree with TRBD1. The J segment lost 3 bases and the V segment lost 6 bases, leaving 5 bases of the junction unmatched. The V gene's germline CDR1 is SGHRS and CDR2 YFSETQ. This CDR3 contains 14 residues. The CDR3 is CASKDGTDTGELFF. The CDR3 nucleotides read TGCGCCAGCAAGGATGGGACAGACACCGGGGAGCTGTTTTTT.

This clone has only one observation. The chain couples TRBV5-1 to TRBJ1-3; no clear D gene. CDR1 and CDR2 from the germline V gene are SGHRS and YFSETQ. The CDR3 spans 16 residues. V gave up 3 bases and J gave up 0 bases, with 13 bases separating them. The CDR3 nucleotides are TGCGCCAGCAGCTCCGGTCCCCTAAGCTCTGGAAACACCATATATTTT. Its translation is CASSSGPLSSGNTIYF.

This chain uses TRBV10-3 with TRBJ1-1; no reliable D call. Trimming took off 4 bases at V and 1 base at J, with 10 bases between the two ends. Germline CDR1 reads ENHRY; CDR2 reads SYGVKD. The CDR3 loop spans 14 amino acids. In DNA, the CDR3 is TGTGCCATCAGTGTGGAGCGGAAGAACACTGAAGCTTTCTTT. It codes for CAISVERKNTEAFF.

The CDR3 DNA reads TGTGCCAGCAGCCAAGATGGAGCTAGCTCTGGAAACACCATATATTTT. Residues: CASSQDGASSGNTIYF. The V call is TRBV4-2, the J call TRBJ1-3, with unresolved D. The germline CDR1 and CDR2 sequences are LGHNA and YNFKEQ. The CDR3 loop spans 16 amino acids. Trimming removed 0 bases at V and 0 bases at J, with 9 bases between.

The V call is TRBV5-8, the J call TRBJ1-5; 7 bases are a match to TRBD1. The junction had 3 bases not matched to a gene; V was cut back by 0 bases and J by 6 bases. The germline V gene has CDR1 SGHTS and CDR2 YDEGEE. This CDR3 contains 14 residues. This CDR3 is CASSLAGQFQPQHF. Written as DNA, the CDR3 is TGTGCCAGCAGCTTGGCGGGACAGTTTCAGCCCCAGCATTTT.

This clone was detected once. CDR3 DNA sequence: TGTGCCAGCAGCCACCAGGGGGCAGGAGAGACCCAGTACTTC. This translates into CASSHQGAGETQYF. This sequence joins TRBV3-1 (or the pseudogene TRBV3-2) and TRBJ2-5, with 8 bases that match TRBD1. Germline lookup yields CDR1 LGHDT and CDR2 YNNKEL (reference sequence). The CDR3 is 14 amino acids. The trim removed 3 bases at V and 4 bases at J, leaving 4 bases unmatched.

This chain connects TRBV7-8 to TRBJ2-1; D unclear. Between the trimmed V and J ends, which lost 3 bases and 7 bases, there was a span of 4 bases. Germline V gene lookup returns CDR1 SGHVS and CDR2 FQNEAQ. The CDR3 is 11 amino acids. The CDR3 here is CASSLRNEQFF. The DNA for the CDR3 is TGTGCCAGCAGCTTGAGAAATGAGCAGTTCTTC.

V gene TRBV9 combines with J gene TRBJ1-2; TRBD1 matches at 7 bases. Germline CDR1 SGDLS, CDR2 YYNGEE. J gave up 3 bases and V 0 bases, and 8 bases lay outside the gene matches. The CDR3 loop spans 16 amino acids. CDR3 sequence: CASSVGTGDVYYGYTF. Here the CDR3 DNA reads TGTGCCAGCAGCGTAGGTACAGGGGACGTATACTATGGCTACACCTTC.

This chain links TRBV28 with TRBJ1-1; 12 bases fit TRBD1. Trimming cost V 8 bases and J 4 bases; bases outside gene matches: 8. Germline V gene sequence: CDR1 MDHEN, CDR2 SYDVKM. There are 15 residues in the CDR3. CDR3 amino acids: CASPGRGQGATEAFF. The CDR3 DNA reads as TGTGCCAGCCCCGGACGGGGACAGGGGGCCACTGAAGCTTTCTTT. Full variable domain (remainder filled in from reference TRBV28 and TRBJ1-1): DVKVTQSSRYLVKRTGEKVFLECVQDMDHENMFWYRQDPGLGLRLIYFSYDVKMKEKGDIPEGYSVSREKKERFSLILESASTNQTSMYLCASPGRGQGATEAFFGQGTRLTVV.

The chain carries TRBV5-1 and TRBJ1-1; TRBD1 might be the D (6 bases). With 4 bases removed from V and 6 bases from J, the gap between germline ends came to 19 bases. Looked up from germline, CDR1 is SGHRS and CDR2 is YFSETQ. This CDR3 region has 15 residues. The CDR3 protein is CASSGQAGVGPEAFF. The CDR3 coding sequence is TGCGCCAGCAGCGGACAAGCAGGGGTCGGGCCTGAAGCTTTCTTT.

This chain uses TRBV28 with TRBJ2-7, with TRBD1 matching over 10 bases. In germline, CDR1 is MDHEN, CDR2 SYDVKM. The ends lost 7 bases at V and 4 bases at J; junction bases unmatched: 7. The CDR3 runs to 14 residues. The CDR3 region is CASMIPGQGYEQYF. The CDR3 DNA is TGTGCCAGCATGATTCCGGGACAGGGGTACGAGCAGTACTTC.

The J gene is TRBJ2-5, the V gene TRBV9, with D perhaps matching TRBD1 (6 bases). The germline V gene encodes CDR1 SGDLS and CDR2 YYNGEE. V lost 0 bases and J 4 bases, leaving 10 bases between the germline ends. There are 14 residues in the CDR3. CDR3 sequence (DNA): TGTGCCAGCAGCGTAGCTGGGACACCAGAGACCCAGTACTTC. Its translation is CASSVAGTPETQYF. Combining the CDR3 with reference TRBV9 and TRBJ2-5 gives the whole variable domain DSGVTQTPKHLITATGQRVTLRCSPRSGDLSVYWYQQSLDQGLQFLIQYYNGEERAKGNILERFSAQQFPDLHSELNLSSLELGDSALYFCASSVAGTPETQYFGPGTRLLVL.

The rearrangement joins TRBV6-5 to TRBJ2-5; TRBD1 matches 9 bases. Germline assignment: CDR1 MNHEY and CDR2 SVGAGI. The CDR3 extends over 14 amino acids. V was clipped by 0 bases and J by 5 bases; unmatched bases: 1. The CDR3 nucleotides are TGTGCCAGCAGTTACTCGGGACAGGGTGAGACCCAGTACTTC. Residues: CASSYSGQGETQYF.

A few counts support this clone. V and J are TRBV3-1 (or the pseudogene TRBV3-2) and TRBJ1-6; D not resolved. The germline V and J ends were trimmed by 2 bases and 7 bases, with 6 bases remaining between them. The CDR3 runs 13 residues. Germline CDR1 and CDR2: LGHDT and YNNKEL (reference sequence). CDR3 sequence: CASSQLQNSPLHF. The CDR3 bases are TGTGCCAGCAGCCAACTTCAGAATTCACCCCTCCACTTT.

Written as DNA, the CDR3 is TGTGCCAGTTCTCAGGGGGCATTAGGGGAGCAGTACTTC. Encoded protein: CASSQGALGEQYF. The rearrangement uses TRBV19 and TRBJ2-7, with 8 bases aligning to TRBD1. V lost 8 bases and J lost 7; bases outside the gene matches: 10. Germline lookup yields CDR1 LNHDA and CDR2 SQIVND (reference sequence). The CDR3 extends over 13 amino acids.

This clone was seen a single time. V is TRBV19 and J is TRBJ2-1; possible D gene TRBD2, 5 bases. This CDR3 is built from 11 residues. Germline V CDR1 and CDR2: LNHDA, SQIVND (reference sequence). Between the trimmed V and J ends, which lost 9 bases and 6 bases, there was a span of 9 bases. As DNA, the CDR3 is TGTGCCAGGCGGGCCCGCAATGAGCAGTTCTTC. This sequence encodes CARRARNEQFF.

CDR3 loop: CASSRNRETEAFF. CDR3 in DNA: TGTGCCAGCAGCCGTAACAGGGAGACTGAAGCTTTCTTT. This chain joins TRBV11-3 and TRBJ1-1, with a tentative D call TRBD1 (6 bases). The CDR3 loop spans 13 amino acids. CDR1 SGHNT and CDR2 YENEEA come from the germline V gene. Trimming removed 5 bases from V and 5 bases from J, with 12 bases in between.

CDR3 loop: CASSLGKGQSYEQYF. The CDR3 region has the DNA TGTGCCAGCAGTTTAGGTAAGGGACAGAGCTACGAGCAGTACTTC. The rearrangement uses TRBV28 and TRBJ2-7, with 7 bases that match TRBD1. This CDR3 region has 15 residues. CDR1 and CDR2 (germline): MDHEN, SYDVKM. The junction had 7 bases not matched to a gene; V was cut back by 2 bases and J by 3 bases. Full variable domain (rest looked up from reference TRBV28 and TRBJ2-7): DVKVTQSSRYLVKRTGEKVFLECVQDMDHENMFWYRQDPGLGLRLIYFSYDVKMKEKGDIPEGYSVSREKKERFSLILESASTNQTSMYLCASSLGKGQSYEQYFGPGTRLTVT.

J is TRBJ2-2 and V is TRBV3-1 (or the pseudogene TRBV3-2); no firm D call. The length of the CDR3 is 16 residues. V was trimmed by 2 bases and J by 0 bases, leaving 10 bases between them. The germline V gene encodes CDR1 LGHDT and CDR2 YNNKEL (reference sequence). The CDR3 bases are TGTGCCAGCAGCCAATACGCGGCCACGAACACCGGGGAGCTGTTTTTT. The encoded protein is CASSQYAATNTGELFF.

The rearrangement joins TRBV7-6 to TRBJ2-7, with D tentatively TRBD1 (6 bases). In germline, CDR1 is SGHVS, CDR2 FNYEAQ. The CDR3 consists of 14 residues. V was pared by 1 base and J by 1 base, with 8 bases between. The CDR3 protein is CASSLGGTSYEQYF. Written as DNA, the CDR3 is TGTGCCAGCAGCTTAGGTGGGACATCCTACGAGCAGTACTTC.

V usage is TRBV11-2 and J usage is TRBJ2-1; 10 positions match TRBD1. The V segment lost 1 base and the J segment 8 bases; nucleotides outside the gene matches: 14. The CDR3 is 18 residues long. Germline-derived CDR1 and CDR2 are SGHAT and FQNNGV. The CDR3 DNA follows: TGTGCCAGCAGCTTAGGCCGTTTGGGGACAGGGGTATTCGATGAGCAGTTCTTC. This gives the protein CASSLGRLGTGVFDEQFF.

The chain uses TRBV29-1 and TRBJ2-1; tentatively, D is TRBD1 (7 bases). Trimming removed 0 bases from V and 15 bases from J, with 12 bases in between. The germline CDR1 and CDR2 sequences are SQVTM and ANQGSEA. CDR3 size: 11 residues. CDR3 protein: CSVEEQGRTFF. The CDR3 DNA follows: TGCAGCGTTGAAGAACAGGGGAGGACGTTCTTC.

V and J are TRBV19 and TRBJ1-1; D unresolved. CDR1 and CDR2 from the germline V gene are LNHDA and SQIVND (reference sequence). Between the trimmed V and J ends, which lost 3 bases and 4 bases, there was a span of 3 bases. The CDR3 totals 11 residues. CDR3 residues: CASSIGTEAFF. CDR3 DNA sequence: TGTGCCAGTAGTATCGGCACTGAAGCTTTCTTT.